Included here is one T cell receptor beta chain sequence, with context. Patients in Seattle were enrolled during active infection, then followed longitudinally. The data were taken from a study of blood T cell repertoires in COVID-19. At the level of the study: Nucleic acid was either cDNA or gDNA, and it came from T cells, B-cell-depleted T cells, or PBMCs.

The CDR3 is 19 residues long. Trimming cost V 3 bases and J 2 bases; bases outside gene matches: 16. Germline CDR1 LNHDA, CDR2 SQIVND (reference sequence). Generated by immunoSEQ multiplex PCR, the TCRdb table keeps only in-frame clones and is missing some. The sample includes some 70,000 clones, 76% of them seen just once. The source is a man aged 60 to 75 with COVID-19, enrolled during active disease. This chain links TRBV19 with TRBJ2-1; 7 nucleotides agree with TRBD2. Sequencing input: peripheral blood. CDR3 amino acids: CASSIKGTTYRGTYNEQFF. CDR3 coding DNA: TGTGCCAGTAGTATCAAGGGGACTACCTACAGAGGGACCTACAATGAGCAGTTCTTC.